This T cell receptor (beta chain) was found in a study of cytomegalovirus exposure and HLA in healthy donors. General observations from the study: Cytomegalovirus-associated TCR beta chains were listed, numbering 150 to 200. Many donors shared some public TCRs, even though most TCR sequences were rare.

This clone was seen a few times. Its antigen is undetermined. The PCR was carried out with 60 Vbeta primers and 13 Jbeta primers. Method: immunoSEQ multiplex PCR; TCRdb's copy keeps in-frame clones and lacks some. This table has around 230,000 clones, approximately 79% appearing once. The sample was PBMCs. The sequence was collected from a male donor in good health and CMV-seronegative.

The CDR3 spells CASSLSGGLTEAFF. The DNA of the CDR3 is TGTGCCAGCAGTCTGTCCGGGGGTCTGACTGAAGCTTTCTTT. The V gene is TRBV27, the J gene TRBJ1-1; D is possibly TRBD1 (5 bases). The CDR3 covers 14 residues. The V end lost 5 bases, the J end lost 5 bases, and 15 bases lay between the germline ends. Germline V gives CDR1 MNHEY, CDR2 SMNVEV (reference sequence).